Each of the 27 T cell receptor beta chains below was sequenced from the same sample in a study of Ad26.COV2.S vaccination and SARS-CoV-2 variants. The treatment was: roughly 20 received Ad26.COV2.S at low or high dose, single or two shots; about five received placebo; per-sample allocation not given. On day 63 after the first injection, vaccine and placebo recipients gave samples. Assay: immunoSEQ multiplex PCR; the TCRdb copy retains only in-frame clones and omits some. Among hundreds of thousands of clones listed, about 89% were seen once. Sequenced material: peripheral blood, taken in a trial of Ad26.COV2.S vaccine versus placebo. The source of these receptors is a person between 18 and 60 years old who received the Ad26.COV2.S COVID-19 vaccine or a placebo.

The chain joins TRBV19 to TRBJ1-4; 7 bases agree with TRBD1. V shed 7 bases and J 8 bases; nucleotides not matched to a gene: 7. The germline CDR1 and CDR2 sequences are LNHDA and SQIVND (reference sequence). The CDR3 contains 13 residues. CDR3 sequence: CASTRQGDEKLFF. As DNA, the CDR3 is TGTGCCAGTACCAGACAGGGCGACGAAAAACTGTTTTTT.

For this clone: This CDR3 is also generated by other DNA sequences in the sample. The chain couples TRBV12-3 or TRBV12-4 to TRBJ1-1; D not resolved. Trimming stripped 3 bases from V and 1 base from J, with 3 bases between. CDR3 length equals 12 residues. CDR3 protein: CASSFANTEAFF. The CDR3 DNA reads TGTGCCAGCAGTTTCGCGAACACTGAAGCTTTCTTT.

The chain couples TRBV30 to TRBJ1-3, with D unresolved. V was shortened by 2 bases and J by 3 bases, with 11 bases between the two germline ends. CDR3 length: 14 amino acids. CDR1 and CDR2 from the germline V gene are GTSNPN and SVGIG (reference sequence). DNA for the CDR3: TGTGCCTGGAGTCCGGGAACGATTGGAAACACCATATATTTT. Amino acids: CAWSPGTIGNTIYF.

This rearrangement joins TRBV5-8 to TRBJ2-3, with D perhaps assigned TRBD1 or TRBD2 (5 bases each). V was pared by 2 bases and J by 2 bases, with 12 bases between. The CDR3 spans 15 residues. CDR1 and CDR2 from the germline V gene are SGHTS and YDEGEE. The chain's CDR3 is CASSFGDPPTDTQYF. The DNA for the CDR3 is TGTGCCAGCAGCTTTGGGGACCCACCCACAGATACGCAGTATTTT.

The rearrangement links TRBV27 to TRBJ1-1, with D tentatively TRBD1 (5 bases). V lost 6 bases, J lost 10 bases, and 15 bases lay in between. The CDR3 spans 12 residues. CDR1 is MNHEY and CDR2 is SMNVEV in the germline V gene (reference sequence). CDR3 residues: CASSSPSTGAFF. DNA of the CDR3: TGTGCCAGCAGCTCCCCTTCCACAGGAGCTTTCTTT.

The chain links TRBV18 to TRBJ2-7; D might be TRBD1 (8 bases). Between the trimmed V and J ends, which lost 0 bases and 1 base, there was a span of 19 bases. The CDR3 contains 18 residues. Germline CDR1 reads KGHSH; CDR2 reads LQKENI. This CDR3 is CASSPPWTGTTNSYEQYF. DNA for the CDR3: TGTGCCAGCTCACCACCGTGGACAGGGACTACTAATTCCTACGAGCAGTACTTC.

The V call is TRBV27, the J call TRBJ2-3, with D maybe TRBD1 (6 bases). Germline values: CDR1 MNHEY, CDR2 SMNVEV (reference sequence). This CDR3 comprises 15 residues. Trimming took off 8 bases at V and 0 bases at J, with 15 bases between the two ends. DNA of the CDR3: TGTGCCAGCCATAGACAGGCATATAGCACAGATACGCAGTATTTT. Encoded protein: CASHRQAYSTDTQYF.

The CDR3 DNA sequence: TGTGCCTGGAGTCCACGGGCGGAGAAATATGGCTACACCTTC. It yields the protein CAWSPRAEKYGYTF. V is TRBV30 and J is TRBJ1-2; D is unresolved. Germline V gene data show CDR1 as GTSNPN and CDR2 as SVGIG (reference sequence). V lost 2 bases and J lost 5, with 15 bases in between. The CDR3 contains 14 residues.

The CDR3 sequence: CASSPPGQGKETQYF. CDR3 DNA sequence: TGTGCCAGCAGCCCCCCGGGACAGGGAAAGGAGACCCAGTACTTC. V usage is TRBV7-9 and J usage is TRBJ2-5; TRBD1 matches 9 bases. Per germline, CDR1 SEHNR and CDR2 FQNEAQ (reference sequence). The V and J ends lost 5 bases and 5 bases, in that order; junction bases with no gene match: 9. The CDR3 totals 15 residues.

This chain connects TRBV7-9 to TRBJ2-3; 10 bases line up with TRBD2. This CDR3 spans 19 amino acids. Germline V gives CDR1 SEHNR, CDR2 FQNEAQ (reference sequence). With V trimmed by 3 bases and J by 1 base, 13 bases remained unmatched. The CDR3 region is CASSFPIAGGSRGTDTQYF. Written as DNA, the CDR3 is TGTGCCAGCAGCTTCCCCATAGCGGGGGGATCACGGGGCACAGATACGCAGTATTTT.

The chain joins TRBV6-4 to TRBJ1-2; TRBD1 agrees at 9 bases. CDR3 length: 15 residues. Germline CDR1 is MRHNA and CDR2 is SNTAGT. V shed 0 bases, J shed 4 bases, and the junction held 3 bases outside the gene matches. The chain's CDR3 is CASSDSGQGFYGYTF. CDR3 nucleotide sequence: TGTGCCAGCAGTGACTCGGGACAGGGATTCTATGGCTACACCTTC.

The chain joins TRBV19 to TRBJ2-2, with 14 positions matching TRBD2. V gave up 6 bases and J gave up 5 bases; unmatched junction bases: 14. The CDR3 sequence is 19 residues long. The germline V gene has CDR1 LNHDA and CDR2 SQIVND (reference sequence). CDR3 loop: CASSPGLAGEGPWTGELFF. The CDR3 coding sequence is TGTGCCAGTAGCCCGGGACTAGCGGGAGAGGGCCCCTGGACCGGGGAGCTGTTTTTT.

J is TRBJ2-3 and V is TRBV4-3, with 11 bases matching TRBD2. V gave up 0 bases and J gave up 2 bases; unmatched junction bases: 7. The CDR3 extends over 18 amino acids. Germline V gene sequence: CDR1 LGHNA, CDR2 YSLEER. CDR3 amino acids: CASSQDGPSGGYTDTQYF. CDR3 sequence (DNA): TGCGCCAGCAGCCAAGATGGGCCTAGCGGGGGGTACACAGATACGCAGTATTTT.

V usage is TRBV2 and J usage is TRBJ2-1, with TRBD2 identical over 8 bases. The V gene's germline CDR1 is SNHLY and CDR2 FYNNEI. V was pared by 8 bases and J by 4 bases, with 4 bases of the junction left unmatched. CDR3 length equals 13 residues. The CDR3 region is CASGREVYNEQFF. DNA of the CDR3: TGTGCCAGCGGGCGGGAGGTTTACAATGAGCAGTTCTTC.

The gene calls are TRBV5-6 and TRBJ2-7; 13 nucleotides line up with TRBD2. Germline V gene data show CDR1 as SGHDT and CDR2 as YYEEEE. V dropped 4 bases and J dropped 7; count of bases not matched to a gene: 5. This CDR3 is built from 14 residues. The CDR3 reads CASSRTSGSGEQYF. CDR3 DNA: TGTGCCAGCAGCAGGACTAGCGGGAGTGGGGAGCAGTACTTC.

The chain couples TRBV6-5 to TRBJ2-2, with a possible D match to TRBD2 (5 bases). Germline CDR1 is MNHEY and CDR2 is SVGAGI. The CDR3 loop spans 14 amino acids. With 6 bases removed from V and 1 base from J, the gap between germline ends came to 9 bases. The CDR3 protein is CASRGLQNTGELFF. CDR3 nucleotide sequence: TGTGCCAGCAGAGGACTGCAGAACACCGGGGAGCTGTTTTTT.

V is TRBV27 and J is TRBJ2-7; a possible D gene is TRBD2 (5 bases). With 2 bases removed from V and 1 base from J, the gap between germline ends came to 18 bases. The germline V gene has CDR1 MNHEY and CDR2 SMNVEV (reference sequence). This CDR3 comprises 17 residues. The chain's CDR3 is CASSLQPPGVGSYEQYF. In nucleotides, the CDR3 is TGTGCCAGCAGTTTACAACCACCCGGGGTAGGGTCCTACGAGCAGTACTTC.

The rearrangement uses TRBV15 and TRBJ2-7; 8 nucleotides match TRBD2. Germline CDR1 LNHNV, CDR2 YYDKDF (reference sequence). Germline trimming cut 0 bases from V and 7 bases from J; bases unmatched to any gene: 11. The CDR3 has 16 residues. This chain's CDR3 is CATSRDRSGGSLEQYF. CDR3 DNA: TGTGCCACCAGCAGAGATCGGAGCGGGGGCTCTTTGGAGCAGTACTTC.

This chain joins TRBV7-2 and TRBJ1-2; no clear D gene. CDR1 is SGHTA, CDR2 FQGNSA, per germline. The V gene lost 0 bases and the J gene lost 7 bases, with 9 bases spanning the gap. The CDR3 spans 13 residues. The CDR3 nucleotides are TGTGCCAGCAGCTTAGCTGGGGTTGGTGGCTACACCTTC. Amino acid sequence: CASSLAGVGGYTF.

The chain has TRBV7-6 and TRBJ2-7, with 7 positions matching TRBD1. After removal of 1 base from V and 12 bases from J, the junction contained 12 bases not matched to a gene. CDR1 and CDR2 from the germline V gene are SGHVS and FNYEAQ. The CDR3 has 14 amino acids. CDR3 sequence: CASSLGTGSTPLYF. CDR3 in DNA: TGTGCCAGCAGCTTAGGGACAGGCTCAACCCCCTTGTACTTC.

V and J are TRBV19 and TRBJ1-5, with D unclear. Germline CDR1 and CDR2: LNHDA and SQIVND (reference sequence). The V end lost 5 bases, the J end lost 1 base, and 9 bases lay between the germline ends. This CDR3 spans 14 amino acids. CDR3 DNA sequence: TGTGCCAGTAGTTTACAGAGGAGCAATCAGCCCCAGCATTTT. This codes for CASSLQRSNQPQHF.

V gene TRBV29-1 combines with J gene TRBJ2-1; 14 bases align to TRBD2. Germline V lookup: CDR1 SQVTM, CDR2 ANQGSEA. The CDR3 covers 14 residues. J gave up 8 bases and V 4 bases, and 4 bases lay outside the gene matches. The CDR3 is CSVGGTSGSDEQFF. Written as DNA, the CDR3 is TGCAGCGTTGGGGGGACTAGCGGGAGTGATGAGCAGTTCTTC.

This chain connects TRBV15 to TRBJ2-3, with D hard to call. From germline, CDR1 is LNHNV and CDR2 YYDKDF (reference sequence). V was shortened by 1 base and J by 0 bases, with 11 bases between the two germline ends. The CDR3 is made up of 16 amino acids. The DNA for the CDR3 is TGTGCCACCAGCAGAGTAGCCAGTGCTAGCACAGATACGCAGTATTTT. Its translation is CATSRVASASTDTQYF. The full variable domain, its missing parts supplied by reference TRBV15 and TRBJ2-3, is DAMVIQNPRYQVTQFGKPVTLSCSQTLNHNVMYWYQQKSSQAPKLLFHYYDKDFNNEADTPDNFQSRRPNTSFCFLDIRSPGLGDTAMYLCATSRVASASTDTQYFGPGTRLTVL.

The rearrangement links TRBV25-1 to TRBJ2-3; D is ambiguous. Trimming stripped 8 bases from V and 5 bases from J, with 8 bases between. This CDR3 comprises 11 residues. The germline gives CDR1 MGHDK, CDR2 SYGVNS. The CDR3 protein is CASGLIDTQYF. DNA of the CDR3: TGTGCCAGCGGCCTCATAGATACGCAGTATTTT. Full variable domain (remainder filled in from reference TRBV25-1 and TRBJ2-3): EADIYQTPRYLVIGTGKKITLECSQTMGHDKMYWYQQDPGMELHLIHYSYGVNSTEKGDLSSESTVSRIRTEHFPLTLESARPSHTSQYLCASGLIDTQYFGPGTRLTVL.

The chain uses TRBV19 and TRBJ2-3; TRBD1 agrees at 7 bases. The CDR3 runs to 15 residues. Germline V gene sequence: CDR1 LNHDA, CDR2 SQIVND (reference sequence). V lost 10 bases, J lost 1 base, and 11 bases stayed unmatched. The CDR3 is CATRVDRAGTDTQYF. The CDR3 DNA reads as TGTGCCACACGGGTCGACAGGGCGGGCACAGATACGCAGTATTTT.

The chain joins TRBV27 to TRBJ1-1; D is perhaps TRBD1 (6 bases). Trimming took off 6 bases at V and 6 bases at J, with 14 bases between the two ends. The germline V gene has CDR1 MNHEY and CDR2 SMNVEV (reference sequence). This CDR3 has 13 amino acids. CDR3: CASSLGGEAEAFF. Written as DNA, the CDR3 is TGTGCCAGCAGCCTAGGGGGGGAGGCTGAAGCTTTCTTT.

J is TRBJ1-5 and V is TRBV2; a possible D gene is TRBD1 (5 bases). The CDR3 sequence is 15 residues long. Germline V gives CDR1 SNHLY, CDR2 FYNNEI. The ends were cut back, 2 bases at V and 5 bases at J, with 13 bases in the middle. CDR3 sequence: CASSERTPFYQPQHF. The CDR3 DNA follows: TGTGCCAGCAGTGAAAGGACACCCTTTTATCAGCCCCAGCATTTT.